One sample yielded the 21 T cell receptor beta chains listed below, sequenced in a study of graft-versus-host responses after intestinal transplantation. Their antigens remain unidentified. The assay was immunoSEQ multiplex PCR, and TCRdb's table has in-frame clones only and misses some. This sample carries 80,000 to 95,000 clones, about 85% of them seen once, and the ten largest clones take about 0.27%. The sample was unstimulated CD4+ T cells sorted from spleen or lymph node cells, taken before transplant. These receptors were obtained from a human donor who was the organ donor for an intestinal transplant.

The chain employs TRBV29-1 and TRBJ2-3, with D possibly matching TRBD2 (6 bases). The CDR3 loop spans 11 amino acids. CDR1 and CDR2 (germline): SQVTM, ANQGSEA. V shed 6 bases and J shed 5 bases, with 9 bases lying between them. CDR3 in DNA: TGCAGCGTAGGAGCGGGAGATACGCAGTATTTT. Amino acids: CSVGAGDTQYF.

The rearrangement uses TRBV5-1 and TRBJ2-7; TRBD2 aligns across 9 bases. V was pared by 2 bases and J by 1 base, with 1 base of the junction left unmatched. CDR3 length: 14 residues. From germline, CDR1 is SGHRS and CDR2 YFSETQ. The CDR3 loop reads CASSFAGGSYEQYF. The CDR3 DNA reads TGCGCCAGCAGCTTCGCGGGGGGGTCCTACGAGCAGTACTTC.

The sample holds one count of this clone. The chain joins TRBV21-1 to TRBJ1-2. TRBV21-1 is shown as a pseudogene. This CDR3 has 14 amino acids. For the CDR3, the DNA is TGTGCCAGCAGCCCCGAAGAGGGTGACGCTGGCTACACCTTC. This gives the protein CASSPEEGDAGYTF.

This clone was counted only a few times. The chain is built from TRBV30 and TRBJ2-1; tentatively, D is TRBD2 (5 bases). The CDR3 is made up of 13 amino acids. V lost 3 bases, J lost 7 bases, and 13 bases lay in between. Germline V CDR1 and CDR2: GTSNPN, SVGIG (reference sequence). The CDR3 DNA sequence: TGTGCCTGGAGCCGCATTCGCGGGAATGAGCAGTTCTTC. This gives the protein CAWSRIRGNEQFF.

The chain is built from TRBV5-4 and TRBJ2-7, with D possibly being TRBD1 (6 bases). V was clipped by 1 base and J by 3 bases, with 14 bases between them. The germline V gene has CDR1 SGHNT and CDR2 YYREEE (reference sequence). The CDR3 runs 15 residues. The CDR3 sequence: CASSLWRGRGYEQYF. The DNA for the CDR3 is TGTGCCAGCAGCTTGTGGAGAGGCAGGGGCTACGAGCAGTACTTC.

The sample holds a few counts of this clone. V gene TRBV19 combines with J gene TRBJ2-2; a possible D gene is TRBD2 (6 bases). The germline V gene encodes CDR1 LNHDA and CDR2 SQIVND (reference sequence). CDR3 length equals 20 residues. V dropped 2 bases and J dropped 1 base, with 23 bases sitting between them. This chain's CDR3 is CASSIRGRWFVGLNTGELFF. The CDR3 nucleotides are TGTGCCAGTAGTATACGTGGGAGGTGGTTCGTCGGACTGAACACCGGGGAGCTGTTTTTT.

This chain uses TRBV28 with TRBJ1-2; weak D call: TRBD1 (6 bases). The germline V gene has CDR1 MDHEN and CDR2 SYDVKM. Trimming cost V 6 bases and J 1 base, with 9 bases left between them. CDR3 length: 13 amino acids. The CDR3 bases are TGTGCCAGCAGGGACAGTTATAACTATGGCTACACCTTC. Its translation is CASRDSYNYGYTF.

In DNA form, the CDR3 reads TGTGCCAGCAGCCAAGAAGGGCGCGGGGGGACGGACATTCAGTACTTC. Amino acid sequence: CASSQEGRGGTDIQYF. The chain uses TRBV4-2 and TRBJ2-4; 8 bases match TRBD2. With V trimmed by 0 bases and J by 8 bases, 9 bases remained unmatched. Per germline, CDR1 LGHNA and CDR2 YNFKEQ. There are 16 residues in the CDR3.

The chain employs TRBV15 and TRBJ2-3, with 12 bases aligning to TRBD2. CDR3 size: 15 residues. From germline, CDR1 is LNHNV and CDR2 YYDKDF (reference sequence). V shed 5 bases, J shed 7 bases, and the junction held 7 bases outside the gene matches. CDR3 nucleotide sequence: TGTGCCACCAGCCCCCGACTAGCGGGGGATTATACGCAGTATTTT. The encoded protein is CATSPRLAGDYTQYF.

The chain carries TRBV7-2 and TRBJ2-5, with 12 bases matching TRBD2. Germline V gene sequence: CDR1 SGHTA, CDR2 FQGNSA. Trimming took 7 bases from V and 1 from J; bases not matched to a gene: 7. The CDR3 loop spans 16 amino acids. CDR3 loop: CASTPTSGRFQETQYF. The CDR3 DNA reads as TGTGCCAGCACCCCAACTAGCGGGAGGTTCCAAGAGACCCAGTACTTC.

This chain connects TRBV19 to TRBJ2-7; no clear D gene. The V end lost 5 bases, the J end lost 0 bases, and 14 bases lay between the germline ends. The length of the CDR3 is 15 residues. Germline V gives CDR1 LNHDA, CDR2 SQIVND (reference sequence). The CDR3 nucleotides are TGTGCCAGTAGTCCAGGAAATTCCCGCTCCTACGAGCAGTACTTC. It encodes CASSPGNSRSYEQYF.

This clone was seen a few times. The J gene is TRBJ1-5, the V gene TRBV5-1; tentatively, D is TRBD1 (5 bases). The CDR3 consists of 15 residues. Germline V gene lookup returns CDR1 SGHRS and CDR2 YFSETQ. Trimming took off 0 bases at V and 2 bases at J, with 9 bases between the two ends. The CDR3 DNA is TGCGCCAGCAGCTTGGTTGGGGCAGGCAATCAGCCCCAGCATTTT. Translating gives CASSLVGAGNQPQHF.

The chain is built from TRBV4-2 and TRBJ1-2, with 8 nucleotides matching TRBD1. The germline CDR1 and CDR2 sequences are LGHNA and YNFKEQ. The length of the CDR3 is 17 residues. The ends lost 4 bases at V and 0 bases at J; junction bases unmatched: 10. CDR3 coding DNA: TGTGCCAGCAGCCCCCGACAGGGGAACGTAGCTAACTATGGCTACACCTTC. It codes for CASSPRQGNVANYGYTF.

The V and J genes are TRBV5-1 and TRBJ2-5; a weak D match, TRBD2 (5 bases). The CDR3 length is 11 residues. Germline loops: CDR1 SGHRS, CDR2 YFSETQ. As DNA, the CDR3 is TGCGCAACTCGAGGCGGAGGGACCCAGTACTTC. It encodes CATRGGGTQYF.

The rearrangement joins TRBV19 to TRBJ2-7, with TRBD1 matching over 8 bases. CDR1 and CDR2 from the germline V gene are LNHDA and SQIVND (reference sequence). V trimming: 6 bases; J trimming: 1 base; junction bases outside the gene matches: 5. This CDR3 is built from 14 residues. As DNA, the CDR3 is TGTGCCAGTAGGGCAGGGGGCGCTTCCTACGAGCAGTACTTC. Protein sequence: CASRAGGASYEQYF.

In this sample, this clone turned up a few times. This chain connects TRBV2 to TRBJ1-5; D may be TRBD1 (6 bases). Germline CDR1 is SNHLY and CDR2 is FYNNEI. V lost 2 bases and J lost 7, with 12 bases in between. The CDR3 totals 14 residues. CDR3 bases: TGTGCCAGCAGTGAACAGGGGATCGGACAGCCCCAGCATTTT. It yields the protein CASSEQGIGQPQHF.

The rearrangement joins TRBV5-1 to TRBJ2-3, with D possibly being TRBD2 (6 bases). The CDR3 runs 15 residues. Germline CDR1 and CDR2: SGHRS and YFSETQ. Trimming cost V 7 bases and J 3 bases, with 18 bases left between them. The CDR3 spells CASVPAGAGTDTQYF. CDR3 coding DNA: TGCGCCAGCGTTCCAGCAGGAGCGGGTACAGATACGCAGTATTTT.

The chain uses TRBV4-2 and TRBJ1-3; D is unclear. CDR1 and CDR2 from the germline V gene are LGHNA and YNFKEQ. Trimming stripped 3 bases from V and 0 bases from J, with 15 bases between. This CDR3 is 17 amino acids long. The CDR3 loop is CASSHPAGRGSGNTIYF. The CDR3 coding sequence is TGTGCCAGCAGCCACCCAGCAGGACGGGGCTCTGGAAACACCATATATTTT.

V usage is TRBV12-1 and J usage is TRBJ1-3; whether TRBD1, the table's D call, matches the DNA was not checked. TRBV12-1 is a documented pseudogene. CDR3 size: 18 residues. The CDR3, as DNA: TGTGCCAGCAGCTCTTACCCCAGGGGGGCCCCCTCTGGAAACACCATATATTTT. Residues: CASSSYPRGAPSGNTIYF.

J is TRBJ2-7 and V is TRBV5-1; D may be TRBD1 (6 bases). The V end was cut by 2 bases, the J end by 5 bases, with 14 bases between. CDR3 length: 14 residues. The germline gives CDR1 SGHRS, CDR2 YFSETQ. The CDR3 spells CASSLGGFRHEQYF. The CDR3 DNA reads TGCGCCAGCAGCTTAGGGGGTTTTCGGCACGAGCAGTACTTC.

The chain links TRBV4-1 to TRBJ2-5, with 11 bases aligning to TRBD1. The CDR3 runs to 16 residues. Trimming took 4 bases from V and 5 from J; bases not matched to a gene: 9. The germline CDR1 and CDR2 sequences are MGHRA and YSYEKL. This CDR3 is CASSRRSGQGEETQYF. Here the CDR3 DNA reads TGCGCCAGCAGCCGACGCTCGGGACAGGGGGAGGAGACCCAGTACTTC.